What follows is one TCR beta chain and its context. This entry is derived from a study of metastatic and nonmetastatic thyroid tumors. The CDR3 extends over 15 amino acids. Germline loops: CDR1 LNHDA, CDR2 SQIVND (reference sequence). V lost 3 bases, J lost 4 bases, and 6 bases stayed unmatched. TCRdb reprocessed the PCR reads using MiXCR. The sample consists of some 21,000 clones, around 21% of them appearing once. Each patient came to thyroid surgery without any prior treatment (of any kind). This chain connects TRBV19 to TRBJ1-5, with 7 bases that match TRBD1. Sequencing was done on a sample of blood. This sequence originates from a female donor with papillary thyroid cancer or a benign thyroid nodule (not recorded which). Some clones in this sample may be carry-over from other donors' samples. CDR3 DNA sequence: TGTGCCAGTAGTATGCAGCACAGGGGAAATCAGCCCCAGCATTTT. This sequence encodes CASSMQHRGNQPQHF.